A selection of T cell receptor beta chains follows, all from one sample in a study of identical twins. In TCRdb, the 5' RACE reads were re-called with MiXCR into one record per CDR3 protein. The sample holds roughly 750,000 distinct CDR3 sequences, around 20% seen once. The same data also contributed to another study, on T cells expressing NK-cell markers.

Sequencing input: PBMCs. The source of these receptors is a woman between 18 and 29 years old in good health. CDR3s include the opening cysteine and the closing phenylalanine or tryptophan. The D gene is left open where the match is weak. Clone size appears in some rows only: once, few, many, or a class for an expanded clone.

cdr3_length,clone_size,j_call,d_call,v_call,cdr3_aa,cdr3_nt
16,many,TRBJ2-7,TRBD2,TRBV12-3/TRBV12-4,CASSFRDGRASYEQYF,TGTGCCAGCAGTTTTCGAGACGGGAGGGCGTCCTACGAGCAGTACTTC
13,few,TRBJ2-1,TRBD2,TRBV20-1,CSASWEGLDEQFF,TGCAGTGCTAGTTGGGAGGGCCTTGATGAGCAGTTCTTC
13,many,TRBJ2-7,-,TRBV10-3,CAIRPQGYYEQYF,TGTGCCATCCGCCCCCAGGGGTACTACGAGCAGTACTTC
17,-,TRBJ2-1,TRBD2,TRBV10-2,CASKGTSGRITYNEQFF,TGCGCCAGCAAAGGGACTAGCGGGAGAATAACCTACAATGAGCAGTTCTTC
15,few,TRBJ1-1,-,TRBV15,CATSTTFLMNTEAFF,TGTGCCACCAGCACAACTTTTTTGATGAACACTGAAGCTTTCTTT
15,-,TRBJ2-6,-,TRBV6-1,CASRPTRAGANVLTF,TGTGCCAGCAGACCTACCAGGGCTGGGGCCAACGTCCTGACTTTC
16,-,TRBJ2-1,-,TRBV12-3/TRBV12-4,CASSAQGLGFYNEQFF,TGTGCCAGCAGTGCGCAGGGTTTGGGATTCTACAATGAGCAGTTCTTC
13,-,TRBJ2-1,-,TRBV12-3/TRBV12-4,CASSLELFSSSFF,TGTGCCAGCAGTTTAGAATTGTTCAGTTCGTCGTTCTTC
15,many,TRBJ2-3,-,TRBV9,CASSVAPAYTDTQYF,TGTGCCAGCAGCGTAGCCCCCGCGTACACAGATACGCAGTATTTT
9,-,TRBJ1-1,-,TRBV20-1,CSARDPAFF,TGCAGTGCTAGAGATCCGGCTTTCTTT
13,many,TRBJ1-2,-,TRBV12-3/TRBV12-4,CASSRTSSYGYTF,TGTGCCAGCAGCCGGACGTCTAGCTATGGCTACACCTTC
14,few,TRBJ2-7,TRBD1,TRBV2,CASSEQGTAYEQYF,TGTGCCAGCAGTGAACAGGGGACAGCCTACGAGCAGTACTTC
16,-,TRBJ1-2,-,TRBV14,CASSQEARLVNYGYTF,TGTGCCAGCAGCCAAGAAGCACGGCTTGTCAACTATGGCTACACCTTC
16,-,TRBJ2-1,-,TRBV11-3,CASSLLRAGSYNEQFF,TGTGCCAGCAGCTTATTGCGGGCCGGCTCCTACAATGAGCAGTTCTTC
18,-,TRBJ2-1,TRBD2,TRBV7-8,CASSLAGTSGRGNNEQFF,TGTGCCAGCAGCTTAGCCGGGACTAGCGGGAGGGGGAACAATGAGCAGTTCTTC
14,-,TRBJ1-1,-,TRBV12-3/TRBV12-4,CASSLAAPNTEAFF,TGTGCCAGCAGTTTAGCGGCCCCGAACACTGAAGCTTTCTTT
14,many,TRBJ1-3,-,TRBV20-1,CSASNTFSGNTIYF,TGCAGTGCCTCTAACACATTCTCTGGAAACACCATATATTTT
15,many,TRBJ2-5,-,TRBV7-2,CASSLEGREVETQYF,TGTGCCAGCAGCTTAGAGGGCCGGGAAGTAGAGACCCAGTACTTC
10,-,TRBJ2-1,-,TRBV12-3/TRBV12-4,CASGRDEQFF,TGTGCCAGCGGGAGAGACGAGCAGTTCTTC
15,few,TRBJ2-7,TRBD1,TRBV10-3,CAISWGGDRGGEQYF,TGTGCCATCAGTTGGGGGGGGGACAGGGGTGGCGAGCAGTACTTC
15,-,TRBJ2-2,-,TRBV12-3/TRBV12-4,CASSTRGTVTGELFF,TGTGCCAGCAGTACGCGGGGTACGGTCACCGGGGAGCTGTTTTTT
16,-,TRBJ2-7,-,TRBV5-1,CASSPEGGQPYYEQYF,TGCGCCAGCAGCCCGGAGGGGGGACAGCCTTACTACGAGCAGTACTTC
13,many,TRBJ2-7,-,TRBV20-1,CSASSDWAYEQYF,TGCAGTGCTAGTAGTGATTGGGCCTACGAGCAGTACTTC
13,-,TRBJ1-4,-,TRBV7-9,CASSLGVAEELFF,TGTGCCAGCAGCCTAGGAGTGGCGGAGGAACTGTTTTTT
17,-,TRBJ2-1,TRBD2,TRBV3-1,CASSQVVTSGSKNEQFF,TGTGCCAGCAGCCAAGTCGTCACTAGCGGGAGTAAAAATGAGCAGTTCTTC
13,-,TRBJ2-5,-,TRBV11-2,CASSRDGEETKYF,TGTGCCAGCAGCCGGGACGGGGAAGAGACCAAGTACTTC
14,many,TRBJ1-1,-,TRBV10-2,CASSVTGMNTEAFF,TGCGCCAGCAGCGTGACAGGCATGAACACTGAAGCTTTCTTT
17,few,TRBJ2-5,TRBD2,TRBV20-1,CSARGTSGGQYQETQYF,TGCAGTGCTAGAGGGACTAGCGGGGGCCAATACCAAGAGACCCAGTACTTC
11,many,TRBJ2-1,-,TRBV7-9,CASSLGREQFF,TGTGCCAGCAGCTTGGGACGTGAGCAGTTCTTC
14,-,TRBJ2-7,-,TRBV27,CASSLSGQYYEQYF,TGTGCCAGCAGTTTATCTGGACAGTACTACGAGCAGTACTTC
13,many,TRBJ2-1,-,TRBV10-3,CAIGRTGGAEQFF,TGTGCCATCGGCCGGACTGGGGGCGCTGAGCAGTTCTTC
16,few,TRBJ1-3,TRBD1,TRBV28,CASTRTGSSTGNTIYF,TGTGCCAGCACCCGGACAGGGTCTTCTACTGGAAACACCATATATTTT
15,few,TRBJ2-5,-,TRBV5-1,CASGQGALYQETQYF,TGCGCCAGCGGACAAGGGGCTCTGTACCAAGAGACCCAGTACTTC
12,few,TRBJ2-5,TRBD2,TRBV25-1,CASGPGGETQYF,TGTGCCTCGGGCCCGGGGGGTGAGACCCAGTACTTC
11,few,TRBJ2-1,-,TRBV29-1,CSGIRGDEQFF,TGCAGCGGAATCCGGGGCGATGAGCAGTTCTTC
12,few,TRBJ2-5,-,TRBV6-1,CASNSGRETQYF,TGTGCCAGCAATAGCGGCCGGGAGACCCAGTACTTC
12,few,TRBJ1-2,-,TRBV6-1,CATTSSLYGYTF,TGTGCCACAACATCATCCCTCTATGGCTACACCTTC
17,many,TRBJ1-5,-,TRBV5-6,CASSLTGTFTDNQPQHF,TGTGCCAGCAGCCTTACCGGGACGTTTACGGACAATCAGCCCCAGCATTTT
14,-,TRBJ2-2,TRBD1,TRBV5-1,CASQGDRYTGELFF,TGCGCCAGCCAGGGGGACCGGTACACCGGGGAGCTGTTTTTT
16,few,TRBJ2-7,-,TRBV5-1,CASSPGRGSGSYEQYF,TGCGCCAGCAGCCCCGGGAGAGGTAGCGGCTCCTACGAGCAGTACTTC
16,-,TRBJ2-3,-,TRBV11-2,CASSLGVTSITDTQYF,TGTGCCAGCAGCTTAGGTGTCACCTCGATAACAGATACGCAGTATTTT
15,-,TRBJ2-1,-,TRBV9,CASSVGGGVYNEQFF,TGTGCCAGCAGCGTAGGAGGCGGGGTTTACAATGAGCAGTTCTTC
16,few,TRBJ2-7,TRBD2,TRBV20-1,CSARDRVAGGPREQYF,TGCAGTGCTAGAGATCGGGTAGCGGGGGGGCCGCGCGAGCAGTACTTC
15,few,TRBJ2-3,-,TRBV4-3,CASSQSSVSTDTQYF,TGCGCCAGCAGCCAGTCAAGCGTGAGCACAGATACGCAGTATTTT
13,few,TRBJ2-1,-,TRBV5-1,CASSLEASDEQFF,TGCGCCAGCAGCTTGGAGGCGTCGGATGAGCAGTTCTTC
13,-,TRBJ2-1,-,TRBV3-1,CASRPGEWSEQFF,TGTGCCAGCAGACCTGGGGAGTGGAGTGAGCAGTTCTTC
13,-,TRBJ2-7,-,TRBV6-5,CASSYLELGEQYF,TGTGCCAGCAGTTACCTCGAGCTGGGTGAGCAGTACTTC
16,-,TRBJ2-7,-,TRBV6-5,CASSYGGPQDPYEQYF,TGTGCCAGCAGTTACGGAGGACCACAGGACCCTTACGAGCAGTACTTC